Below are 28 T cell receptor beta chains sequenced from a single sample in a study of T cells after yellow fever vaccination. From the 5' RACE reads, TCRdb called clonotypes with MiXCR, one entry per CDR3 protein. Of approximately 550,000 distinct CDR3 sequences listed, roughly 21% are singletons. Source: PBMCs, taken 15 days after the yellow fever booster vaccination. The receptors were sampled from a man aged 30 to 45 who received the YFV17D yellow fever vaccine.

The chain combines TRBV7-9 with TRBJ2-2, with D possibly being TRBD2 (6 bases). The CDR3 covers 17 residues. Trimming shortened V by 7 bases and J by 5 bases, and 23 bases separated the two germline ends. CDR1 is SEHNR and CDR2 is FQNEAQ in the germline V gene (reference sequence). CDR3 residues: CASTHNPGLKITGELFF. The CDR3 nucleotides are TGTGCCAGCACGCATAACCCGGGACTGAAAATAACCGGGGAGCTGTTTTTT.

V and J are TRBV4-2 and TRBJ2-7, with 10 bases aligning to TRBD2. The CDR3 has 16 residues. CDR1 LGHNA and CDR2 YNFKEQ come from the germline V gene. The V segment lost 0 bases and the J segment 2 bases; nucleotides outside the gene matches: 4. CDR3 sequence reads: CASSQDGLAEAYEQYF. The CDR3 DNA follows: TGTGCCAGCAGCCAAGATGGACTAGCGGAGGCCTACGAGCAGTACTTC.

The chain combines TRBV7-6 with TRBJ1-1; 11 bases are a match to TRBD1. Trimming cost V 1 base and J 8 bases; bases outside gene matches: 9. Germline V gene data show CDR1 as SGHVS and CDR2 as FNYEAQ. This CDR3 region has 16 residues. CDR3 amino acids: CASSLGTGGFPSEAFF. CDR3 sequence (DNA): TGTGCCAGCAGCTTAGGGACAGGGGGCTTCCCTAGCGAAGCTTTCTTT.

There are a few counts of this clonotype. V is TRBV9 and J is TRBJ2-5, with TRBD1 matching over 7 bases. The CDR3 has 17 amino acids. Trimming took 4 bases from V and 1 from J; bases not matched to a gene: 13. In germline, CDR1 is SGDLS, CDR2 YYNGEE. The chain's CDR3 is CASSRGLTSGLQETQYF. CDR3 coding DNA: TGTGCCAGCAGCAGGGGGCTGACGAGCGGACTCCAAGAGACCCAGTACTTC. The full variable domain, its missing parts supplied by reference TRBV9 and TRBJ2-5, is DSGVTQTPKHLITATGQRVTLRCSPRSGDLSVYWYQQSLDQGLQFLIQYYNGEERAKGNILERFSAQQFPDLHSELNLSSLELGDSALYFCASSRGLTSGLQETQYFGPGTRLLVL.

V and J are TRBV7-3 and TRBJ1-1; D is ambiguous. The CDR3 has 13 amino acids. Trimming removed 5 bases at V and 3 bases at J, with 10 bases between. Germline CDR1 is SGHTA and CDR2 is FQGTGA. The CDR3 DNA sequence: TGTGCCAGCAGCCTCCAGGCGGACACTGAAGCTTTCTTT. Encoded protein: CASSLQADTEAFF.

The chain employs TRBV4-3 and TRBJ2-3, with D uncertain. The CDR3 loop spans 16 amino acids. With 0 bases removed from V and 1 base from J, the gap between germline ends came to 11 bases. Germline lookup yields CDR1 LGHNA and CDR2 YSLEER. The CDR3 loop reads CASSQDSAGRTDTQYF. The DNA for the CDR3 is TGCGCCAGCAGCCAAGATTCGGCAGGCCGCACAGATACGCAGTATTTT.

The genes are TRBV4-1 and TRBJ2-1; D is possibly TRBD2 (5 bases). The CDR3 is 14 amino acids. Germline values: CDR1 MGHRA, CDR2 YSYEKL. Trimming shortened V by 6 bases and J by 3 bases, and 12 bases separated the two germline ends. DNA for the CDR3: TGCGCCAGCAGGGCGCGTGACTACTACAATGAGCAGTTCTTC. The encoded protein is CASRARDYYNEQFF.

The chain employs TRBV10-1 and TRBJ2-5; D uncertain. The CDR3 consists of 10 residues. CDR1 and CDR2 from the germline V gene are WNHNN and SYGVQD (reference sequence). With 6 bases removed from V and 5 bases from J, the gap between germline ends came to 4 bases. CDR3 protein: CASRVETQYF. CDR3 coding DNA: TGCGCCAGCAGGGTGGAGACCCAGTACTTC.

This clonotype was seen more than once but under ten times. This chain joins TRBV30 and TRBJ2-1, with 8 bases identical to TRBD2. Germline assignment: CDR1 GTSNPN and CDR2 SVGIG (reference sequence). This CDR3 region has 15 residues. V was clipped by 2 bases and J by 7 bases; unmatched bases: 10. The CDR3 region is CAWSMMSGSGNEQFF. DNA of the CDR3: TGTGCCTGGAGTATGATGAGCGGGAGTGGGAATGAGCAGTTCTTC.

V usage is TRBV29-1 and J usage is TRBJ1-1; TRBD1 aligns across 12 bases. Per germline, CDR1 SQVTM and CDR2 ANQGSEA. The junction had 3 bases not matched to a gene; V was cut back by 6 bases and J by 1 base. The length of the CDR3 is 14 residues. The CDR3 spells CSVRDRGPNTEAFF. CDR3 DNA: TGCAGCGTCCGGGACAGGGGGCCGAACACTGAAGCTTTCTTT.

The rearrangement uses TRBV5-1 and TRBJ1-1; no clear D. V was cut by 1 base and J by 2 bases, with 9 bases left in between. CDR1 is SGHRS and CDR2 is YFSETQ in the germline V gene. There are 14 residues in the CDR3. CDR3 loop: CASSLRSTNTEAFF. CDR3 in DNA: TGCGCCAGCAGCTTGCGGAGCACTAACACTGAAGCTTTCTTT.

This clonotype was seen more than once but under ten times. This chain uses TRBV20-1 with TRBJ2-1; the match to TRBD2 covers 10 bases. The germline CDR1 and CDR2 sequences are DFQATT and SNEGSKA (reference sequence). With 5 bases clipped from V and 0 bases from J, the junction kept 16 bases outside the gene matches. This CDR3 spans 19 amino acids. CDR3 sequence: CSALVAGGKVRSSYNEQFF. CDR3 DNA sequence: TGCAGTGCTCTTGTAGCGGGAGGCAAAGTTCGTAGCTCCTACAATGAGCAGTTCTTC.

The chain uses TRBV7-2 and TRBJ2-5; D may correspond to TRBD1 or TRBD2 (5 bases each). This CDR3 is 14 amino acids long. Germline CDR1 is SGHTA and CDR2 is FQGNSA. V lost 0 bases to trimming and J lost 9 bases, with 14 bases between them. The CDR3 nucleotides are TGTGCCAGCAGCTTAGCACCCGGGGCCGAGTCCCAGTACTTC. Translating it yields CASSLAPGAESQYF. The full variable domain, rest sourced from reference TRBV7-2 and TRBJ2-5, is GAGVSQSPSNKVTEKGKDVELRCDPISGHTALYWYRQSLGQGLEFLIYFQGNSAPDKSGLPSDRFSAERTGGSVSTLTIQRTQQEDSAVYLCASSLAPGAESQYFGPGTRLLVL.

There are a few counts of this clonotype. The V and J genes are TRBV29-1 and TRBJ2-1; D possibly corresponds to TRBD2 (5 bases). The CDR3 is 11 residues long. V lost 4 bases and J 9 bases, leaving 10 bases between the germline ends. Germline V gene data show CDR1 as SQVTM and CDR2 as ANQGSEA. The CDR3 DNA follows: TGCAGCGTTGTAACACGGGGTGAGCAGTTCTTC. Its translation: CSVVTRGEQFF.

The chain employs TRBV20-1 and TRBJ2-1; TRBD2 matches at 15 bases. The trim removed 3 bases at V and 8 bases at J, leaving 5 bases unmatched. The CDR3 runs to 15 residues. CDR1 DFQATT and CDR2 SNEGSKA come from the germline V gene (reference sequence). The CDR3 DNA reads as TGCAGTGCTAGCCGGACTAGCGGGAGGGCCGATGAGCAGTTCTTC. Translation: CSASRTSGRADEQFF.

This sequence joins TRBV5-1 and TRBJ2-1; tentatively, D is TRBD1 or TRBD2 (5 bases each). Germline V gene lookup returns CDR1 SGHRS and CDR2 YFSETQ. Trimming took off 0 bases at V and 8 bases at J, with 15 bases between the two ends. CDR3 length equals 15 residues. The CDR3 bases are TGCGCCAGCAGCTTGGCCTCATGGGGGTTGGATGAGCAGTTCTTC. Translation gives CASSLASWGLDEQFF.

In its sample, this clonotype was seen many times. This rearrangement joins TRBV7-9 to TRBJ2-4; D possibly corresponds to TRBD2 (5 bases). Trimming took off 1 base at V and 15 bases at J, with 19 bases between the two ends. This CDR3 is 14 amino acids long. Germline CDR1 is SEHNR and CDR2 is FQNEAQ (reference sequence). This CDR3 reads CASSLVAPPLPRYF. As DNA, the CDR3 is TGTGCCAGCAGCTTAGTAGCGCCGCCTCTCCCAAGGTACTTC.

This chain connects TRBV7-2 to TRBJ1-5; TRBD1 matches 7 bases. Trimming at V came to 2 bases and at J to 0 bases, leaving 4 bases not matched to a gene. The CDR3 has 16 residues. Per the germline V gene, CDR1 is SGHTA and CDR2 is FQGNSA. CDR3: CASSLSTGDSNQPQHF. The CDR3 nucleotides read TGTGCCAGCAGCTTAAGCACAGGGGATAGCAATCAGCCCCAGCATTTT.

V gene TRBV7-6 combines with J gene TRBJ2-1, with 7 bases identical to TRBD2. Germline trimming cut 6 bases from V and 5 bases from J; bases unmatched to any gene: 7. CDR1 is SGHVS, CDR2 FNYEAQ, per germline. This CDR3 is built from 14 residues. The CDR3 region is CASRGRATNNEQFF. In DNA, the CDR3 is TGTGCCAGCAGAGGGAGGGCCACAAACAATGAGCAGTTCTTC.

This clonotype was detected a few times. This sequence joins TRBV12-3 or TRBV12-4 and TRBJ2-7; the D gene is possibly TRBD1 (6 bases). Trimming left V 5 bases short and J 5 bases short, with 7 bases between. The CDR3 is 11 residues long. The DNA of the CDR3 is TGTGCCAGCAGTACAGGGAACGAGCAGTACTTC. The encoded protein is CASSTGNEQYF.

The chain joins TRBV18 to TRBJ2-3, with D uncertain. The CDR3 covers 12 residues. CDR1 and CDR2 (germline): KGHSH, LQKENI. V gave up 1 base and J gave up 11 bases, with 10 bases separating them. CDR3 bases: TGTGCCAGCTCACCACTGTCCGCAGAGCAGTATTTT. Translating it yields CASSPLSAEQYF.

The CDR3 loop reads CATSWDSLGADTQYF. CDR3 bases: TGTGCCACCAGCTGGGACTCCTTGGGGGCAGATACGCAGTATTTT. The rearrangement joins TRBV15 to TRBJ2-3; D possibly corresponds to TRBD2 (6 bases). The germline V gene encodes CDR1 LNHNV and CDR2 YYDKDF (reference sequence). The CDR3 is 15 residues long. Trimming removed 5 bases at V and 4 bases at J, with 16 bases between.

This clonotype was seen a few times. CDR3 sequence reads: CSATGAPTDTQYF. CDR3 DNA sequence: TGCAGTGCCACGGGAGCCCCCACAGATACGCAGTATTTT. The chain carries TRBV20-1 and TRBJ2-3, with D perhaps TRBD2 (6 bases). The CDR3 consists of 13 residues. Germline assignment: CDR1 DFQATT and CDR2 SNEGSKA (reference sequence). V lost 6 bases and J lost 2, with 12 bases in between.

The CDR3 protein is CASFSAYNEQFF. CDR3 sequence (DNA): TGTGCCAGCTTCAGCGCCTACAATGAGCAGTTCTTC. J is TRBJ2-1 and V is TRBV6-5; D is ambiguous. The V end was cut by 8 bases, the J end by 2 bases, with 7 bases between. The germline V gene has CDR1 MNHEY and CDR2 SVGAGI. The CDR3 spans 12 residues.

The sample holds a few counts of this clonotype. This chain joins TRBV29-1 and TRBJ2-7, with no clear D. V was shortened by 0 bases and J by 6 bases, with 18 bases between the two germline ends. Per the germline V gene, CDR1 is SQVTM and CDR2 is ANQGSEA. The CDR3 consists of 15 residues. The chain's CDR3 is CSVEDRSRALGEQYF. For the CDR3, the DNA is TGCAGCGTTGAAGATCGTAGCAGAGCCCTGGGCGAGCAGTACTTC.

The sample holds a few counts of this clonotype. J is TRBJ2-1 and V is TRBV2; D is possibly TRBD1 (6 bases). From germline, CDR1 is SNHLY and CDR2 FYNNEI. Trimming removed 6 bases at V and 6 bases at J, with 12 bases between. This CDR3 contains 13 residues. Here the CDR3 reads CASRAQGRNEQFF. The DNA of the CDR3 is TGTGCCAGCAGAGCACAGGGCCGCAATGAGCAGTTCTTC.

The CDR3 coding sequence is TGTGCCAGCAGTTCTGACCCCTCCCGGGACTCCCTCGAAGATACGCAGTATTTT. Protein: CASSSDPSRDSLEDTQYF. The rearrangement joins TRBV5-4 to TRBJ2-3, with D tentatively TRBD2 (6 bases). This CDR3 is built from 18 residues. Trimming took off 5 bases at V and 5 bases at J, with 27 bases between the two ends. Germline-derived CDR1 and CDR2 are SGHNT and YYREEE (reference sequence).

This clonotype turned up a few times. The V and J genes are TRBV18 and TRBJ2-2, with TRBD2 as a possible D gene (5 bases). V was cut by 4 bases and J by 3 bases, with 9 bases left in between. Germline assignment: CDR1 KGHSH and CDR2 LQKENI. The CDR3 loop spans 14 amino acids. CDR3 protein: CASSLNGDTGELFF. In DNA, the CDR3 is TGTGCCAGCTCACTAAACGGGGACACCGGGGAGCTGTTTTTT.